The 25 T cell receptor beta chains in this list originate from one sample, sequenced in a study of blood T cell repertoires in COVID-19. TCRdb's copy holds only in-frame clones and misses some; the assay was immunoSEQ multiplex PCR. The sample includes about 160,000 clones, 87% of them seen just once. Sample: peripheral blood. These TCRs come from a woman aged 65 to 85 with COVID-19, enrolled during active disease.

V is TRBV5-6 and J is TRBJ1-1, with D possibly TRBD1 on 6 matching bases. From germline, CDR1 is SGHDT and CDR2 YYEEEE. V was pared by 3 bases and J by 1 base, with 13 bases between. The CDR3 covers 15 residues. The CDR3 reads CASSSTGIWNTEAFF. The DNA for the CDR3 is TGTGCCAGCAGCTCCACAGGGATCTGGAACACTGAAGCTTTCTTT.

V is TRBV7-8 and J is TRBJ2-1, with TRBD2 matching over 7 bases. With 4 bases clipped from V and 4 bases from J, the junction kept 10 bases outside the gene matches. Germline CDR1 and CDR2: SGHVS and FQNEAQ. The CDR3 has 16 residues. The CDR3 DNA reads TGTGCCAGCAGCTCCTACCGACGGGGGGAATACAATGAGCAGTTCTTC. Protein sequence: CASSSYRRGEYNEQFF.

The chain links TRBV15 to TRBJ1-5; D is ambiguous. The CDR3 is 14 amino acids. Per the germline V gene, CDR1 is LNHNV and CDR2 is YYDKDF (reference sequence). V lost 0 bases and J 4 bases, leaving 7 bases between the germline ends. The CDR3 DNA reads as TGTGCCACCAGCAGAGATTATCTGAATCAGCCCCAGCATTTT. This translates into CATSRDYLNQPQHF.

The genes are TRBV27 and TRBJ2-7; possible D gene TRBD1, 6 bases. From germline, CDR1 is MNHEY and CDR2 SMNVEV (reference sequence). V lost 4 bases, J lost 6 bases, and 19 bases lay in between. CDR3 length: 15 amino acids. The CDR3 sequence is CASSSQGHTPGEQYF. The CDR3 DNA follows: TGTGCCAGCAGTTCGCAGGGACATACACCTGGCGAGCAGTACTTC.

The rearrangement uses TRBV6-5 and TRBJ2-7, with 7 bases identical to TRBD1. Unmatched junction bases numbered 12, after V lost 2 bases and J lost 5 bases. Germline assignment: CDR1 MNHEY and CDR2 SVGAGI. This CDR3 is 16 amino acids long. Written as DNA, the CDR3 is TGTGCCAGCAGTTACACGGAAACGACAGGGTTCCACGAGCAGTACTTC. Protein: CASSYTETTGFHEQYF.

The chain has TRBV6-6 and TRBJ2-3; TRBD2 aligns across 9 bases. Trimming removed 5 bases from V and 5 bases from J; junction bases left unmatched: 2. This CDR3 contains 13 residues. The germline V gene has CDR1 MNHNY and CDR2 SVGAGI (reference sequence). CDR3 sequence reads: CASSRLAVDTQYF. The CDR3 DNA reads as TGTGCCAGCAGTCGACTAGCGGTAGATACGCAGTATTTT.

This clone has only a few counts. This chain links TRBV5-1 with TRBJ1-2; 10 bases line up with TRBD1. The length of the CDR3 is 16 residues. Germline values: CDR1 SGHRS, CDR2 YFSETQ. J was trimmed by 7 bases and V by 0 bases; bases with no gene match: 9. The CDR3 loop reads CASSLATGTGAGGYTF. The CDR3 DNA reads as TGCGCCAGCAGCTTGGCCACCGGGACAGGGGCCGGTGGCTACACCTTC.

This sequence joins TRBV27 and TRBJ2-3, with 9 bases aligning to TRBD1. Germline V gene data show CDR1 as MNHEY and CDR2 as SMNVEV (reference sequence). After removal of 4 bases from V and 4 bases from J, the junction contained 6 bases not matched to a gene. CDR3 length equals 15 residues. The CDR3 nucleotides are TGTGCCAGCAGTTCCCACAGGGGGCCCCCAGATACGCAGTATTTT. This translates into CASSSHRGPPDTQYF.

The chain recombines TRBV1 with TRBJ2-3; TRBD2, the table's D call, lacks a check against the DNA. TRBV1 is a pseudogene. The CDR3 is made up of 17 amino acids. The CDR3: CTSSQDRAGGLADTQYF. DNA for the CDR3: TGCACCAGCAGCCAAGACAGGGCGGGGGGGTTGGCAGATACGCAGTATTTT.

V is TRBV6-1 and J is TRBJ1-1; TRBD1 might be the D (5 bases). Germline V gives CDR1 MNHNS, CDR2 SASEGT. Trimming pared 1 base from V and 1 base from J, leaving 10 bases between. The CDR3 runs 15 residues. As DNA, the CDR3 is TGTGCCAGCAGTGAAGGTGGGGCCTGGAACACTGAAGCTTTCTTT. Encoded protein: CASSEGGAWNTEAFF.

J is TRBJ1-2 and V is TRBV7-6, with 7 bases lining up with TRBD1. The CDR3 is 17 amino acids. Germline CDR1 and CDR2: SGHVS and FNYEAQ. The junction had 16 bases not matched to a gene; V was cut back by 4 bases and J by 5 bases. In nucleotides, the CDR3 is TGTGCCAGCAGCTCCGTCGAAGGCAGAGGGGGCATTTATGGCTACACCTTC. Amino acids: CASSSVEGRGGIYGYTF.

The chain carries TRBV6-5 and TRBJ2-3; D not resolved. The CDR3 is 11 amino acids. The germline V gene encodes CDR1 MNHEY and CDR2 SVGAGI. The V and J ends lost 11 bases and 5 bases respectively, with 11 bases between them. This CDR3 reads CASATRDTQYF. The CDR3 DNA follows: TGTGCCTCCGCTACGAGAGATACGCAGTATTTT.

This clone is a singleton in its sample. The chain recombines TRBV3-1 (or the pseudogene TRBV3-2) with TRBJ2-1; no firm D call. This CDR3 has 14 residues. Trimming took 4 bases from V and 9 from J, leaving 16 bases between them. Germline V gene lookup returns CDR1 LGHDT and CDR2 YNNKEL (reference sequence). The CDR3 region has the DNA TGTGCCAGCAGCCCTACCCATAGCCTCGCTGAGCAGTTCTTC. This codes for CASSPTHSLAEQFF.

The chain combines TRBV7-3 with TRBJ1-5; 7 nucleotides agree with TRBD1. The CDR3 runs to 15 residues. The V gene's germline CDR1 is SGHTA and CDR2 FQGTGA. V was pared by 1 base and J by 2 bases, with 2 bases of the junction left unmatched. In DNA form, the CDR3 reads TGTGCCAGCAGCTTAAGGGGACAGCGCAATCAGCCCCAGCATTTT. Its translation is CASSLRGQRNQPQHF.

V is TRBV5-4 and J is TRBJ2-5; maybe TRBD2 (6 bases). Germline loops: CDR1 SGHNT, CDR2 YYREEE (reference sequence). The CDR3 loop spans 14 amino acids. Trimming took off 0 bases at V and 5 bases at J, with 11 bases between the two ends. This chain's CDR3 is CASSLEVGRETQYF. CDR3 DNA: TGTGCCAGCAGCTTGGAGGTGGGGAGGGAGACCCAGTACTTC. Full variable domain (outside the CDR3, taken from reference TRBV5-4 and TRBJ2-5): ETGVTQSPTHLIKTRGQQVTLRCSSQSGHNTVSWYQQALGQGPQFIFQYYREEENGRGNFPPRFSGLQFPNYSSELNVNALELDDSALYLCASSLEVGRETQYFGPGTRLLVL.

The chain joins TRBV10-3 to TRBJ1-2; TRBD1 matches 10 bases. Germline V lookup: CDR1 ENHRY, CDR2 SYGVKD. The CDR3 is 14 amino acids. V lost 6 bases to trimming and J lost 4 bases; unmatched junction nucleotides: 5. This CDR3 reads CAISTGQGSYGYTF. The CDR3 coding sequence is TGTGCCATCAGCACGGGACAGGGGAGCTATGGCTACACCTTC.

This clone has a single count. V is TRBV19 and J is TRBJ2-7; 8 nucleotides agree with TRBD1. CDR3 length: 15 residues. Germline assignment: CDR1 LNHDA and CDR2 SQIVND (reference sequence). Trimming at V came to 4 bases and at J to 1 base, leaving 6 bases not matched to a gene. In nucleotides, the CDR3 is TGTGCCAGTAGTAGGGACAGGTCGTTTTCCTACGAGCAGTACTTC. Protein product: CASSRDRSFSYEQYF. The full variable domain, in which reference TRBV19 and TRBJ2-7 provide the parts outside the CDR3, is DGGITQSPKYLFRKEGQNVTLSCEQNLNHDAMYWYRQDPGQGLRLIYYSQIVNDFQKGDIAEGYSVSREKKESFPLTVTSAQKNPTAFYLCASSRDRSFSYEQYFGPGTRLTVT.

This clone was found a few times. The rearrangement joins TRBV7-8 to TRBJ1-2; 7 bases line up with TRBD1. The CDR3 is 14 amino acids. With 5 bases clipped from V and 8 bases from J, the junction kept 11 bases outside the gene matches. The germline V gene has CDR1 SGHVS and CDR2 FQNEAQ. The CDR3: CASSGRDRDFGYTF. CDR3 bases: TGTGCCAGCAGCGGCCGGGACAGAGATTTCGGCTACACCTTC.

This chain links TRBV28 with TRBJ2-1; 11 bases line up with TRBD1. Germline values: CDR1 MDHEN, CDR2 SYDVKM. The CDR3 covers 17 residues. The J segment lost 8 bases and the V segment lost 5 bases, leaving 14 bases of the junction unmatched. The CDR3 reads CASSPPPDRGRHHEQFF. In DNA form, the CDR3 reads TGTGCCAGCAGTCCACCCCCGGACAGGGGGCGGCATCATGAGCAGTTCTTC.

J is TRBJ2-7 and V is TRBV9; no firm D call. Trimming removed 0 bases at V and 5 bases at J, with 12 bases between. CDR1 SGDLS and CDR2 YYNGEE come from the germline V gene. The CDR3 sequence is 14 residues long. CDR3 DNA sequence: TGTGCCAGCAGCGTAGAGTACGGTACCCACGAGCAGTACTTC. It translates to CASSVEYGTHEQYF.

This rearrangement joins TRBV7-2 to TRBJ1-1; D is uncertain. From germline, CDR1 is SGHTA and CDR2 FQGNSA. The CDR3 runs to 14 residues. V lost 5 bases, J lost 3 bases, and 13 bases lay in between. CDR3 sequence reads: CASSRDSGYTEAFF. The DNA for the CDR3 is TGTGCCAGCAGCCGCGACTCGGGGTACACTGAAGCTTTCTTT.

The genes are TRBV6-5 and TRBJ1-1; 7 bases match TRBD1. The CDR3 has 14 residues. J gave up 5 bases and V 2 bases, and 5 bases lay outside the gene matches. CDR1 and CDR2 from the germline V gene are MNHEY and SVGAGI. The CDR3 coding sequence is TGTGCCAGCAGTTACGCAGGGGGAGGTACTGAAGCTTTCTTT. Residues: CASSYAGGGTEAFF.

The CDR3 DNA reads as TGTGCCAGCAGTGCGGCGGGACCTCATATGAACACTGAAGCTTTCTTT. Its protein is CASSAAGPHMNTEAFF. This sequence joins TRBV6-1 and TRBJ1-1; D perhaps matches TRBD1 (5 bases). This CDR3 is 16 amino acids long. V was clipped by 4 bases and J by 0 bases, with 15 bases between them. The germline V gene encodes CDR1 MNHNS and CDR2 SASEGT.

The V and J genes are TRBV3-1 (or the pseudogene TRBV3-2) and TRBJ1-6, with 7 bases lining up with TRBD1. V was pared by 4 bases and J by 10 bases, with 4 bases of the junction left unmatched. CDR3 length: 13 residues. Germline V gene lookup returns CDR1 LGHDT and CDR2 YNNKEL (reference sequence). In nucleotides, the CDR3 is TGTGCCAGCAGCCGCCCGGGACAGTCACCCCTCCACTTT. Translated, it gives CASSRPGQSPLHF.

This clone was counted between two and nine times. The rearrangement uses TRBV21-1 and TRBJ1-2; the table gives TRBD1 as D, unverified against the DNA. TRBV21-1 is a pseudogene locus. The CDR3 contains 14 residues. CDR3 nucleotides: TGTGCCAGCATCTCGGGACAGGGTTGCTATGGCTACACCTTC. This sequence encodes CASISGQGCYGYTF.